This entry is about one T cell receptor beta chain. The antigen remains undetermined. From germline, CDR1 is SGHAT and CDR2 FQNNGV. V gave up 6 bases and J gave up 2 bases; unmatched junction bases: 9. The CDR3 spans 15 residues. Assay used: immunoSEQ multiplex PCR; TCRdb lists only in-frame clones, some missing. The sample yields about 82,000 clones, 95% seen once. This specimen comes from a study of cytomegalovirus exposure and HLA in healthy donors. The donors were part of the validation cohort, which consisted of about 130 subjects and was separate from the first cohort of hundreds of subjects. Broader study findings: According to the study, 160 or so TCR beta chains were cytomegalovirus-associated. For cytomegalovirus status, the classifier reportedly gave diagnoses with high specificity and sensitivity. Later, an analysis found that TCR clusters from the first cohort tended to co-occur in the roughly 110 validation repertoires.

V and J are TRBV11-2 and TRBJ2-7; 8 bases are a match to TRBD2. The TCR was taken from a woman under 30 in good health and CMV-seronegative. The sample consisted of PBMCs. The CDR3 is CASRTPGGQTYEQYF. As DNA, the CDR3 is TGTGCCAGCAGGACCCCGGGGGGGCAAACCTACGAGCAGTACTTC. Full variable domain (rest looked up from reference TRBV11-2 and TRBJ2-7): EAGVAQSPRYKIIEKRQSVAFWCNPISGHATLYWYQQILGQGPKLLIQFQNNGVVDDSQLPKDRFSAERLKGVDSTLKIQPAKLEDSAVYLCASRTPGGQTYEQYFGPGTRLTVT.